These T cell receptor beta chains were read from a single sample in a study of blood T cells in healthy people across ages. TCRdb reprocessed the 5' RACE reads via MiXCR and lists one record per CDR3 protein. The table records about 1.8 million distinct CDR3 sequences, around 48% of them present only once. The sequenced material came from blood. The receptors come from a woman in her thirties or forties in good health. Both conserved end residues are part of each CDR3. Each record gives: clone size, J gene, V gene, D gene, CDR3 protein, CDR3 DNA. A D gene is named only where the DNA matches it firmly. For some rows the clone size is stated as once, few or many, or as a class when expanded; others skip it.

NA TRBJ2-5 TRBV20-1 NA CSASLRGARETQYF TGCAGTGCTAGTCTACGGGGGGCAAGGGAGACCCAGTACTTC
NA TRBJ1-5 TRBV7-9 NA CASSLADGGAVSNQPQHF TGTGCCAGCAGCTTAGCGGACGGGGGGGCGGTTAGCAATCAGCCGCAGCATTTT
NA TRBJ2-7 TRBV13 NA CASSADGSYEQYF TGTGCCAGCAGCGCCGACGGTTCCTACGAGCAGTACTTC
NA TRBJ2-6 TRBV7-8 NA CASSLVGRQGVSGANVLTF TGTGCCAGCAGCTTAGTGGGACGTCAAGGGGTTTCTGGGGCCAACGTCCTGACTTTC
NA TRBJ2-5 TRBV10-3 NA CAISEGGQETQYF TGTGCCATCAGTGAGGGCGGTCAGGAGACCCAGTACTTC
NA TRBJ2-3 TRBV21-1 NA CASSLRAGGSGAAPTLRTDTQYF TGTGCCAGCAGCTTAAGGGCAGGGGGCTCCGGAGCGGCACCCACTCTACGCACAGATACGCAGTATTTT
few TRBJ2-5 TRBV25-1 NA CASSESWVSEQYF TGTGCCAGCAGTGAATCTTGGGTGAGTGAGCAGTACTTC
NA TRBJ2-5 TRBV15 TRBD1 CATSRTGVRETQYF TGTGCCACCAGCAGGACAGGGGTTCGAGAGACCCAGTACTTC
NA TRBJ2-7 TRBV20-1 NA CSAKTSSYEQYF TGCAGTGCTAAGACTAGCTCCTACGAGCAGTACTTC
NA TRBJ2-4 TRBV7-3 NA CASSGGNKNIQYF TGTGCCAGCAGCGGGGGGAACAAAAACATTCAGTACTTC
NA TRBJ2-5 TRBV29-1 NA CSGEHPVVQTQYF TGCAGCGGTGAGCACCCAGTTGTCCAGACCCAGTACTTC
NA TRBJ2-1 TRBV18 NA CASSRGAALNEQFF TGTGCCAGCTCACGGGGGGCGGCCCTTAATGAGCAGTTCTTC
NA TRBJ1-6 TRBV4-3 TRBD1 CASSARDRDNSPLHF TGCGCCAGCAGCGCCCGGGACAGGGACAATTCACCCCTCCACTTT
few TRBJ1-2 TRBV27 TRBD1 CASSPLGTGARYTF TGTGCCAGCAGTCCCCTCGGAACAGGGGCCCGCTACACCTTC
few TRBJ2-2 TRBV11-1 NA CASSRDDANTGELFF TGTGCCAGCAGCAGAGATGACGCGAACACCGGGGAGCTGTTTTTT
once TRBJ2-1 TRBV7-9 TRBD2 CASSLALAGAQETQFF TGTGCCAGCAGCCTAGCACTAGCGGGGGCACAAGAGACCCAGTTCTTC
few TRBJ2-5 TRBV28 TRBD1 CASSSGTGGWETQYF TGTGCCAGCAGCTCCGGGACAGGGGGTTGGGAGACCCAGTACTTC
NA TRBJ2-5 TRBV7-9 NA CASSPDPAAEETQYF TGTGCCAGCAGCCCTGATCCGGCGGCCGAAGAGACCCAGTACTTC
few TRBJ1-2 TRBV27 TRBD1 CASSLTRDSPKTNYGYTF TGTGCCAGCAGTTTAACCCGGGACAGCCCCAAAACTAACTATGGCTACACCTTC
NA TRBJ1-2 TRBV6-5 NA CASRPDPNYGYTF TGTGCCAGCAGACCCGATCCCAACTATGGCTACACCTTC
few TRBJ2-3 TRBV27 TRBD2 CASSLWRGGVDTQYF TGTGCCAGCAGTTTATGGCGGGGGGGTGTAGATACGCAGTATTTT
few TRBJ2-2 TRBV7-2 NA CASSLGLAAGELFF TGTGCCAGCAGCTTAGGGCTAGCAGCCGGGGAGCTGTTTTTT
NA TRBJ2-1 TRBV27 NA CASPSHGYNEQFF TGTGCCAGCCCATCCCACGGGTACAATGAGCAGTTCTTC
NA TRBJ2-1 TRBV28 TRBD2 CASSFPLAGSYNEQFF TGTGCCAGCAGTTTCCCGCTAGCGGGTTCCTACAATGAGCAGTTCTTC
few TRBJ2-3 TRBV12-3/TRBV12-4 TRBD2 CASSLGLAGFQGNTQYF TGTGCCAGCAGTCTCGGACTAGCGGGGTTCCAGGGGAATACGCAGTATTTT
NA TRBJ2-3 TRBV15 TRBD1 CATSRRQGDTQYF TGTGCCACCAGCAGACGACAGGGTGATACGCAGTATTTT
NA TRBJ2-3 TRBV28 NA CASSLLPGTGTSTDTQYF TGTGCCAGCAGTTTGTTACCCGGAACAGGGACTAGCACAGATACGCAGTATTTT